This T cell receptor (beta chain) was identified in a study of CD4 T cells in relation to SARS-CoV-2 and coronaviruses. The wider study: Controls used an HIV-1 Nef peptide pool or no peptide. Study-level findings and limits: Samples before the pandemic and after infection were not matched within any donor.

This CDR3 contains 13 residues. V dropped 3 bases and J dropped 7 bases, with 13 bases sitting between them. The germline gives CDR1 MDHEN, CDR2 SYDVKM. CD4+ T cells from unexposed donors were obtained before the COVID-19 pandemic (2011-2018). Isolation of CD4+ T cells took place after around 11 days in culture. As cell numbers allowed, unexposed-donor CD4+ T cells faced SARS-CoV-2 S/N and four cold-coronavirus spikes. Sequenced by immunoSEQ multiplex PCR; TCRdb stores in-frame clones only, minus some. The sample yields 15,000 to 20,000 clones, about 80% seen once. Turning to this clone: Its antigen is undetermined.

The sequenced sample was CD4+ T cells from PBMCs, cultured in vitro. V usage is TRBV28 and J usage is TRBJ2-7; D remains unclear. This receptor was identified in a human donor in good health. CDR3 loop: CASSFSTSGEQYF. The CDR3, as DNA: TGTGCCAGCAGTTTTTCAACGAGTGGGGAGCAGTACTTC.